These 25 T cell receptor beta chains share one sample of origin, sequenced in a study of T cells in Graves' hyperthyroidism and ophthalmopathy. RNA transcripts provided the source from which TCR beta CDR3 regions were amplified. A set of HTBI primers served as the primers for a first-round RT-PCR of the TCR CDR3. One entry per CDR3 protein, called by TCRdb with MiXCR from the multiplex PCR reads. The sample has some 440,000 distinct CDR3 sequences, more than 15% seen once. Source material: blood. The receptors here all came from a young woman with Graves' hyperthyroidism.

This clonotype was recorded a few times. The rearrangement uses TRBV20-1 and TRBJ2-7; unclear D gene. Looked up from germline, CDR1 is DFQATT and CDR2 is SNEGSKA (reference sequence). CDR3 length equals 11 residues. Deletions cut 8 bases from V and 5 bases from J, with 13 bases between. The CDR3 DNA reads TGCAGTAAGGACCTATCAAACGAGCAGTACTTC. It specifies CSKDLSNEQYF.

This clonotype occurred many times. The rearrangement uses TRBV18 and TRBJ2-5; the match to TRBD1 covers 10 bases. This CDR3 contains 16 residues. The J segment lost 1 base and the V segment lost 2 bases, leaving 4 bases of the junction unmatched. Germline values: CDR1 KGHSH, CDR2 LQKENI. The CDR3 DNA reads TGTGCCAGCTCACCAGACAGGGGGCCCTTCCAAGAGACCCAGTACTTC. This codes for CASSPDRGPFQETQYF.

This clonotype showed up many times. The V and J genes are TRBV5-1 and TRBJ2-2, with a possible D match to TRBD1 (5 bases). CDR3 length: 14 amino acids. Germline loops: CDR1 SGHRS, CDR2 YFSETQ. V lost 5 bases and J lost 4, with 12 bases in between. The CDR3 DNA sequence: TGCGCCAGCAGACAGCAGGGTAGCACCGGGGAGCTGTTTTTT. This sequence encodes CASRQQGSTGELFF.

This clonotype was detected ten times or more. The chain uses TRBV2 and TRBJ2-2; D is undetermined. The V and J ends lost 0 bases and 4 bases respectively, with 6 bases between them. This CDR3 is built from 14 residues. Germline assignment: CDR1 SNHLY and CDR2 FYNNEI. The CDR3 protein is CASSEAGVTGELFF. The CDR3 DNA is TGTGCCAGCAGTGAAGCAGGCGTCACCGGGGAGCTGTTTTTT. Variable domain in full (rest from reference TRBV2 and TRBJ2-2): EPEVTQTPSHQVTQMGQEVILRCVPISNHLYFYWYRQILGQKVEFLVSFYNNEISEKSEIFDDQFSVERPDGSNFTLKIRSTKLEDSAMYFCASSEAGVTGELFFGEGSRLTVL.

This clonotype was picked up many times. A junction boundary mismatches the germline segment, possibly from a read error. V is TRBV5-5 and J is TRBJ2-7; 7 bases are a match to TRBD1. Germline lookup yields CDR1 SGHKS and CDR2 YYEKEE (reference sequence). CDR3 size: 14 residues. CDR3 DNA sequence: TGTGCCAGCAGGTTGGGGACAGAGGCCTACGAGCAGTACTTC. Its translation is CASRLGTEAYEQYF.

At least ten counts were recorded for this clonotype. This rearrangement joins TRBV5-1 to TRBJ2-1, with 11 bases matching TRBD1. The CDR3 extends over 13 amino acids. With 4 bases clipped from V and 8 bases from J, the junction kept 2 bases outside the gene matches. The germline V gene encodes CDR1 SGHRS and CDR2 YFSETQ. The CDR3 here is CASSTDRGHEQFF. The CDR3 DNA is TGCGCCAGCAGCACGGACAGGGGGCATGAGCAGTTCTTC. Full variable domain (remainder filled in from reference TRBV5-1 and TRBJ2-1): KAGVTQTPRYLIKTRGQQVTLSCSPISGHRSVSWYQQTPGQGLQFLFEYFSETQRNKGNFPGRFSGRQFSNSRSEMNVSTLELGDSALYLCASSTDRGHEQFFGPGTRLTVL.

This clonotype came up a few times. The chain links TRBV5-4 to TRBJ1-4; D is undetermined. CDR3 length equals 15 residues. Trimming shortened V by 2 bases and J by 5 bases, and 13 bases separated the two germline ends. Germline assignment: CDR1 SGHNT and CDR2 YYREEE (reference sequence). The CDR3 loop reads CASSLWPGPNEKLFF. The CDR3 DNA is TGTGCCAGCAGCTTATGGCCAGGTCCCAATGAAAAACTGTTTTTT.

The chain couples TRBV7-9 to TRBJ2-1, with a weak D call TRBD2 (5 bases). Trimming took off 5 bases at V and 7 bases at J, with 9 bases between the two ends. This CDR3 has 12 amino acids. CDR1 and CDR2 from the germline V gene are SEHNR and FQNEAQ (reference sequence). The chain's CDR3 is CASSRGWNEQFF. CDR3 nucleotides: TGTGCCAGCAGCAGAGGGTGGAATGAGCAGTTCTTC.

The sample holds one count of this clonotype. The rearrangement joins TRBV20-1 to TRBJ2-3; 10 bases match TRBD2. Trimming at V came to 4 bases and at J to 5 bases, leaving 0 bases not matched to a gene. The CDR3 sequence is 12 residues long. Germline CDR1 is DFQATT and CDR2 is SNEGSKA (reference sequence). In DNA, the CDR3 is TGCAGTGCTACTAGCGGGAGAGATACGCAGTATTTT. Protein sequence: CSATSGRDTQYF.

This clonotype turned up a few times. The rearrangement joins TRBV9 to TRBJ2-3; D gene unclear. Germline CDR1 SGDLS, CDR2 YYNGEE. Trimming removed 0 bases from V and 8 bases from J, with 10 bases in between. CDR3 length: 13 residues. The CDR3 loop reads CASSVGTSGTQYF. The CDR3 region has the DNA TGTGCCAGCAGCGTAGGGACGTCAGGTACGCAGTATTTT.

Written as DNA, the CDR3 is TGTGCCAGCAGCCCTCCCGCCTACAGGGGGCTTTTCACCTCTGGGGCCAACGTCCTGACTTTC. Amino acid sequence: CASSPPAYRGLFTSGANVLTF. This chain uses TRBV11-2 with TRBJ2-6; 9 bases agree with TRBD1. This CDR3 contains 21 residues. CDR1 and CDR2 (germline): SGHAT, FQNNGV. V lost 5 bases to trimming and J lost 0 bases; unmatched junction nucleotides: 17. Full variable domain (rest looked up from reference TRBV11-2 and TRBJ2-6): EAGVAQSPRYKIIEKRQSVAFWCNPISGHATLYWYQQILGQGPKLLIQFQNNGVVDDSQLPKDRFSAERLKGVDSTLKIQPAKLEDSAVYLCASSPPAYRGLFTSGANVLTFGAGSRLTVL.

As to this clonotype: This may arise from a read error, as a much more abundant clone is one base away. The chain is built from TRBV12-3 or TRBV12-4 and TRBJ2-7, with 9 nucleotides matching TRBD1. The CDR3 has 15 residues. CDR3 bases: TGTGCCAGCAGTGGGGGACAGGGCATCTCCTACGAGCAGTGCTTC. It encodes CASSGGQGISYEQCF.

This clonotype came up many times. The chain recombines TRBV7-2 with TRBJ1-1; possible D gene TRBD1, 5 bases. Germline V gene data show CDR1 as SGHTA and CDR2 as FQGNSA. The CDR3 sequence is 15 residues long. V was trimmed by 5 bases and J by 0 bases, leaving 13 bases between them. CDR3 residues: CASSTSGTVNTEAFF. The CDR3 DNA sequence: TGTGCCAGCAGCACGAGCGGGACGGTGAACACTGAAGCTTTCTTT.

This clonotype showed up many times. The V and J genes are TRBV7-6 and TRBJ1-4; tentative D call: TRBD1 (5 bases). CDR1 is SGHVS and CDR2 is FNYEAQ in the germline V gene. CDR3 length: 14 amino acids. Trimming took 1 base from V and 7 from J, leaving 10 bases between them. DNA for the CDR3: TGTGCCAGCAGCTTAGGGCAGGGCAGTGAAAAACTGTTTTTT. Amino acid sequence: CASSLGQGSEKLFF.

This clonotype was picked up many times. This chain connects TRBV12-3 or TRBV12-4 to TRBJ1-2, with D maybe TRBD1 (6 bases). The CDR3 runs 16 residues. The V gene lost 3 bases and the J gene lost 8 bases, with 22 bases spanning the gap. CDR3 nucleotide sequence: TGTGCCAGCAGTTTTGGTGTCAGGGGCGACGGGGGAGGCTACACCTTC. Its translation: CASSFGVRGDGGGYTF.

This clonotype was seen many times. The chain is built from TRBV6-1 and TRBJ1-2, with TRBD1 matching 9 bases. Germline CDR1 is MNHNS and CDR2 is SASEGT. The trim removed 7 bases at V and 2 bases at J, leaving 17 bases unmatched. There are 18 residues in the CDR3. The CDR3 coding sequence is TGTGCCAGCACCGGTCCCAATACCGGGACAGGGATGAACTATGGCTACACCTTC. This encodes CASTGPNTGTGMNYGYTF.

The chain recombines TRBV3-1 with TRBJ2-7; possibly TRBD1 for D (6 bases). The germline gives CDR1 LGHDT, CDR2 YNNKEL (reference sequence). The CDR3 contains 11 residues. Trimming shortened V by 6 bases and J by 6 bases, and 9 bases separated the two germline ends. As DNA, the CDR3 is TGTGCCAGCAGTCGAGGGGGCGAGCAGTACTTC. This translates into CASSRGGEQYF.

The chain recombines TRBV9 with TRBJ2-7, with 8 bases that match TRBD2. The trim removed 1 base at V and 7 bases at J, leaving 4 bases unmatched. CDR1 and CDR2 from the germline V gene are SGDLS and YYNGEE. The CDR3 loop spans 13 amino acids. DNA for the CDR3: TGTGCCAGCAGCGTAACCGGGGGGGGAGAGCAGTACTTC. Amino acids: CASSVTGGGEQYF.

This clonotype has a count of ten or more. The chain is built from TRBV6-1 and TRBJ1-1; D is possibly TRBD1 (6 bases). V was shortened by 6 bases and J by 3 bases, with 17 bases between the two germline ends. The CDR3 totals 15 residues. Germline assignment: CDR1 MNHNS and CDR2 SASEGT. For the CDR3, the DNA is TGTGCCAGCAGCCCTGGACAGTATGAGGACACTGAAGCTTTCTTT. Its translation is CASSPGQYEDTEAFF.

For this clonotype: The conserved final phenylalanine or tryptophan is absent from the CDR3, which likely points to a read error. The rearrangement joins TRBV28 to TRBJ2-5; possibly TRBD1 for D (5 bases). The ends were cut back, 2 bases at V and 4 bases at J, with 14 bases in the middle. The CDR3 loop spans 15 amino acids. Per the germline V gene, CDR1 is MDHEN and CDR2 is SYDVKM. The CDR3 loop is CASSLATRVGETQYS. The DNA of the CDR3 is TGTGCCAGCAGTTTAGCAACCAGGGTAGGAGAGACCCAGTACTCC.

Many counts were recorded for this clonotype. The gene calls are TRBV12-3 or TRBV12-4 and TRBJ2-3, with 9 bases lining up with TRBD1. The CDR3 is 15 residues long. After removal of 5 bases from V and 6 bases from J, the junction contained 9 bases not matched to a gene. The CDR3: CASSPGQGMEDTQYF. The CDR3 nucleotides are TGTGCCAGCAGTCCCGGACAGGGGATGGAGGATACGCAGTATTTT.

On this clonotype: This sequence may be a read error, since a much larger clone differs from it by one base. V and J are TRBV3-1 and TRBJ1-2, with D perhaps TRBD1 (6 bases). This CDR3 contains 13 residues. Germline CDR1 reads LGHDT; CDR2 reads YNNKEL (reference sequence). CDR3 in DNA: TGTGCCGGCAGCCGATTCAACAGGGATGGCTACACCTTC. Translated: CAGSRFNRDGYTF.

This clonotype showed up many times. The rearrangement joins TRBV7-9 to TRBJ2-3; TRBD2 matches at 8 bases. CDR1 and CDR2 (germline): SEHNR, FQNEAQ (reference sequence). The V gene end was trimmed by 6 bases and the J gene end by 1 base; junction bases not matched to a gene: 6. This CDR3 has 15 amino acids. This chain's CDR3 is CASSHSGEGTDTQYF. The CDR3 DNA reads TGTGCCAGCAGTCATAGCGGGGAAGGCACAGATACGCAGTATTTT.

The CDR3 sequence: CAWGGQLEAFF. The CDR3 bases are TGTGCCTGGGGGGGACAGTTAGAAGCTTTCTTT. V gene TRBV30 combines with J gene TRBJ1-1; 7 bases align to TRBD1. Unmatched junction bases numbered 5, after V lost 5 bases and J lost 8 bases. CDR1 GTSNPN and CDR2 SVGIG come from the germline V gene (reference sequence). This CDR3 spans 11 amino acids.

There are many counts of this clonotype. The DNA of the CDR3 is TGTGCCTGGGTCCGGGGGGTGAGCTATGGCTACACCTTC. Residues: CAWVRGVSYGYTF. The chain uses TRBV30 and TRBJ1-2; a possible D gene is TRBD1 (5 bases). The CDR3 runs to 13 residues. CDR1 and CDR2 (germline): GTSNPN, SVGIG (reference sequence). Trimming removed 5 bases from V and 4 bases from J, with 14 bases in between.